This TCR beta chain was observed in a study of T-cell memory formation after mild COVID-19. A few counts support this clonotype. Its specificity is not known. Broader study findings: Specificity for SARS-CoV-2 was not confirmed among the second-wave clones peaking on day 37.

TCRalpha and TCRbeta libraries used 5'RACE with constant-segment primers and UMIs. TCRdb reanalysed the 5' RACE reads using MiXCR and keeps one entry per CDR3 protein. The sample records about 44,000 distinct CDR3 sequences, 5.5% to 8.5% being singletons. Source material: PBMCs or a T cell subset sorted from them (not recorded which). The TCR comes from an adult who had mild COVID-19 (a few samples of this study predate the infection). Cell type and time point are not known.

The CDR3 DNA follows: TGTGCCAGCAGCTTAGGTGGGATCAGCACAGATACGCAGTATTTT. Encoded protein: CASSLGGISTDTQYF. J is TRBJ2-3 and V is TRBV5-4, with D hard to call. V lost 2 bases and J 0 bases, leaving 10 bases between the germline ends. CDR3 length equals 15 residues. Per germline, CDR1 SGHNT and CDR2 YYREEE (reference sequence).